This TCR beta chain was documented in a study of blood T cells in healthy people across ages (dated by TCRdb to 2013 to 2016). General notes on the study: In model experiments, template switching captured about one uniquely barcoded TCR beta cDNA molecule for every two T cells. The donors were divided into four age groups: young (average approximately 17 years), middle-aged (almost 40), aged (approximately 62) and long-lived (about 84). For two donors (one aged 18 to 29 and one aged 80 or older), the study analyzed two additional independent replicas of 1 million unique cDNA reads from the same blood draw. To avoid experimental bias, donors of different ages were randomly spread across the sequencing lanes. Using deep sequencing normalized with unique cDNA molecular identifiers, the study measured how TCR beta repertoire diversity changes with age.

Donors were a few dozen systemically healthy Caucasian individuals from Russia aged 6 to 90 years. Roughly 9.5 milliliters of peripheral blood were drawn from each donor into EDTA-treated Vacutainer tubes. PBMCs were isolated by Ficoll-Paque density-gradient centrifugation, with at least 6 million obtained per sample. Trizol reagent was used to extract total RNA from the PBMCs, yielding at least 6 micrograms per sample. The percentages of naive CD45RAhigh/CD27high T cells were determined by flow cytometry on a PBMC aliquot from every donor. Trimming at the junction amounts to 3 bases on V and 3 bases on J, and the germline ends lie 10 bases apart. Reading from cysteine to phenylalanine, the CDR3 counts 13 amino acids. Just the 39-base CDR3 DNA is kept, in frame starting at base 1. Via the germline V gene, CDR1 is SGHRS and CDR2 YFSETQ. The method behind the library was 5' RACE. The instrument given in TCRdb is Illumina HiSeq 2500. The second PCR ran for about 6 to 12 cycles and used a J-beta primer mix along with a sample-barcoded 5' primer. A template-switch 5' adaptor carrying 12 random nucleotides introduced a unique molecular identifier onto each TCR beta cDNA molecule. Each sample yielded at least 2.5 million CDR3-containing paired-end reads. The Mint cDNA synthesis kit, primed by a TRBC-specific oligonucleotide, was used to synthesize first-strand cDNA from all RNA. Following uracil-DNA glycosylase treatment, all cDNA underwent a first 18-cycle PCR with the universal primers M1SS and BC2_uni_R. As for how the authors treated the data: Normalization of each sample was performed by random selection of 1 million high-quality reads, each carrying a distinct molecular identifier. Reads sharing molecular identifiers were discarded rather than binned into consensus sequences. CDR3 identification, clonotype clustering and error correction used MiTCR with a Q25 quality threshold and the strictest error-elimination algorithm. A nonparametric unseen species model with Euler transformation was used to estimate a lower bound on total TCR beta diversity. Clones were called with MiXCR by TCRdb after fastp trimmed the public reads at Q25, and only in-frame beta chains were retained. Rows are unified per CDR3 protein, each entry keeping the most common DNA and genes. TCRdb assigned the V and J calls; the authors' analysis was not used. This sample lists over 1.5 million distinct CDR3 sequences; around 48% were detected once. Roughly 2.1% of the sample is held by the ten biggest clonotypes.

The paper's findings and limits, for the study overall: Total diversity estimates from one million sequenced T cells were considered lower bounds and underestimates. A strong correlation was found between observed TCR beta diversity and the percentage of naive T cells measured by flow cytometry. Because the CMV infection status of the donors was unknown, age-related changes in expanded clonotypes may potentially have been confounded. Since profiling was done on bulk unsorted PBMCs, naive and antigen-experienced compartments could not be conclusively compared. Compared with the aged group, the long-lived group had more naive CD4+ T cells, fewer expanded clones and increased TCR diversity, suggesting age selection. Observed TCR beta diversity per million T cells fell roughly linearly with age, and a significant reduction was already apparent by age roughly 40.

Turning to this clonotype: It lacks a known antigen. Base qualities are not recorded, but no much larger clone differs from it by a single base.

The sequence was obtained from a woman in her thirties or forties in good health. Sequencing was performed on blood. The rearranged chain carries TRBV5-1 and TRBJ2-7; the D gene is possibly TRBD1 or TRBD2, each agreeing over 5 bases. The DNA is TGCGCCAGCAGCTGGGGGAATGACTACGAGCAGTACTTC. Its coded protein is CASSWGNDYEQYF.